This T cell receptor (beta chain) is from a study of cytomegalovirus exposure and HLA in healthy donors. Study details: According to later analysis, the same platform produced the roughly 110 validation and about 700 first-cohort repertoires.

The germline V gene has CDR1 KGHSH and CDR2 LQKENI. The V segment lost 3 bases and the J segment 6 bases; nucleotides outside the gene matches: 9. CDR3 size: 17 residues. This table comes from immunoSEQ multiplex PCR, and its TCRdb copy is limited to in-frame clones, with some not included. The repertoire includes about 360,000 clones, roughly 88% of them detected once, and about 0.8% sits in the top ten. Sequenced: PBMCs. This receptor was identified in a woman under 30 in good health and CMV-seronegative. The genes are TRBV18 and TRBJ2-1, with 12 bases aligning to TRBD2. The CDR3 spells CASSPPGTSGFSNEQFF. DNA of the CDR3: TGTGCCAGCTCACCCCCCGGGACTAGCGGGTTTAGCAATGAGCAGTTCTTC.